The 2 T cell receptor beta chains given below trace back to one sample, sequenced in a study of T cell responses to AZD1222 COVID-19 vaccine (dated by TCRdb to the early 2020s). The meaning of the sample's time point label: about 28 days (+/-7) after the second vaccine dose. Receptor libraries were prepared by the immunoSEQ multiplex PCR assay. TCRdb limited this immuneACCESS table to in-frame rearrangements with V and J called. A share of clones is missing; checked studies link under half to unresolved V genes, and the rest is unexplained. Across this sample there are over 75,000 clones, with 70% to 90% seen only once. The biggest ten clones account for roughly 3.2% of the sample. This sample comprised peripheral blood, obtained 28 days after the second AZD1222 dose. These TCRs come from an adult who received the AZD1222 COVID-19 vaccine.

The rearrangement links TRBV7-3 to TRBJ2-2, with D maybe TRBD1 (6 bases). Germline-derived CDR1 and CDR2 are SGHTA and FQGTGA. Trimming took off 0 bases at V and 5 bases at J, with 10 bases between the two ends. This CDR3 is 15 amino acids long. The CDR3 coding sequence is TGTGCCAGCAGCTTAACTGGGGGCGTAACCGGGGAGCTGTTTTTT. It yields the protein CASSLTGGVTGELFF.

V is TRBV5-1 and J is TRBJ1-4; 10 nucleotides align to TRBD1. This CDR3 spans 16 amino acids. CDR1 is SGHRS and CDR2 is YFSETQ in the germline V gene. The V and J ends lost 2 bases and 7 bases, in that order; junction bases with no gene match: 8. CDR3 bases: TGCGCCAGCAGCTTTGGACAGGGGGAATCATTTGAAAAACTGTTTTTT. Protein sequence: CASSFGQGESFEKLFF.